Listed below are T cell receptor beta chains from one sample, sequenced in a study of T cells in Graves' hyperthyroidism and ophthalmopathy. TCRdb re-called the multiplex PCR reads through MiXCR, storing one row per CDR3 protein. The data hold more than 350,000 distinct CDR3 sequences, with about 15% observed a single time. Sequencing was done on a sample of blood. The receptors originated from a woman under 40 with Graves' hyperthyroidism. CDR3s leave out the opening cysteine and the closing phenylalanine or tryptophan. Some rows have no size entry. The others give once, few or many, or a class for an expanded clone.

V: TRBV18
length: 14
J: TRBJ1-5
size: many
CDR3: ASSPSGQGGNQPQH

V: TRBV6-2/TRBV6-3
length: 13
J: TRBJ2-3
size: -
CDR3: ASSYAEDNTDTQY

V: TRBV20-1
length: 10
J: TRBJ2-7
size: -
CDR3: SASRGGYEQY

V: TRBV5-1
length: 12
J: TRBJ2-1
size: many
CDR3: ASSLSTGASEQF

V: TRBV24-1
length: 12
J: TRBJ2-3
size: -
CDR3: ATSAGGLTDTQY

V: TRBV2
length: 10
J: TRBJ2-7
size: many
CDR3: ASSQGAYEQY

V: TRBV7-2
length: 11
J: TRBJ2-7
size: many
CDR3: ASSFGQGREQY

V: TRBV20-1
length: 13
J: TRBJ2-3
size: -
CDR3: SARPDRPRTDTQY

V: TRBV27
length: 13
J: TRBJ2-7
size: many
CDR3: ASSPRMGVPYEQY

V: TRBV27
length: 12
J: TRBJ2-7
size: many
CDR3: ASSLVSQYYEQY

V: TRBV5-8
length: 13
J: TRBJ2-1
size: many
CDR3: ASRPGTSGSDEQF

V: TRBV20-1
length: 12
J: TRBJ1-2
size: -
CDR3: SAGMEHFNYGYT

V: TRBV7-9
length: 12
J: TRBJ1-3
size: -
CDR3: ASGSGTGGDTIY

V: TRBV18
length: 12
J: TRBJ2-3
size: few
CDR3: ASSPPGGEGPQY

V: TRBV20-1
length: 13
J: TRBJ1-6
size: few
CDR3: SARDPGGQDSPLH

V: TRBV20-1
length: 12
J: TRBJ2-1
size: few
CDR3: SARGPGTRNEQF

V: TRBV19
length: 13
J: TRBJ2-5
size: -
CDR3: ASSKLLAGTETQY

V: TRBV3-1
length: 12
J: TRBJ2-7
size: few
CDR3: ASSQDSGGNEQY

V: TRBV19
length: 13
J: TRBJ1-1
size: many
CDR3: ASSMRPNMNTEAF

V: TRBV29-1
length: 11
J: TRBJ2-2
size: -
CDR3: SVEDSGGGELF

V: TRBV30
length: 11
J: TRBJ1-5
size: many
CDR3: AWSPGLGQPQH

V: TRBV7-8
length: 14
J: TRBJ1-5
size: -
CDR3: ASSLSFGQGNQPQH

V: TRBV3-1
length: 13
J: TRBJ1-5
size: -
CDR3: ASSQGTGINQPQH

V: TRBV5-8
length: 15
J: TRBJ2-3
size: -
CDR3: ASSSPGLAGGTDTQY

V: TRBV4-1
length: 14
J: TRBJ1-5
size: few
CDR3: ASSQDGGGINQPQH

V: TRBV5-1
length: 13
J: TRBJ1-4
size: -
CDR3: ASSSTGTGWEKLF

V: TRBV30
length: 12
J: TRBJ1-4
size: few
CDR3: AWNREGRDEKLF

V: TRBV20-1
length: 12
J: TRBJ2-7
size: -
CDR3: SARVPSGNYEQY